The entry below describes one T cell receptor beta chain. Its antigen remains unknown. There are 14 residues in the CDR3. V shed 1 base and J shed 6 bases, with 12 bases lying between them. Germline lookup yields CDR1 SGHTA and CDR2 FQGNSA. Study outcomes and limitations: In terms of TCR gene usage, tumor memory CD4+ T cells clustered together with blood and lymph node memory CD4+ cells, as well as with lymph node naive CD4+ cells.

MiXCR, run by TCRdb on the 5' RACE reads, gives a single entry per CDR3 protein. Among roughly 40,000 distinct CDR3 sequences listed, approximately 17% were seen once. Purified naive CD4+ T cells were depleted of CD25+ Tregs. The sample comprised naive CD4+ T cells sorted from a lymph node. As for subset: naive CD4+ T cells, CD4+CD45RA+CD25-. This clonotype was obtained from a female donor with breast cancer. This chain links TRBV7-2 with TRBJ1-1; D is unclear. The CDR3 bases are TGTGCCAGCAGCTTAGGATGGGATTACGCTGAAGCTTTCTTT. This codes for CASSLGWDYAEAFF.